A single sample gave rise to the 25 T cell receptor beta chains below, sequenced in a study of T-cell memory formation after mild COVID-19 (dated by TCRdb to the early 2020s). Library creation used 5' RACE. The run used an Illumina NovaSeq 6000. The public reads were reanalyzed by TCRdb: fastp trimming at Q25, MiXCR alignment, in-frame beta chains only. Identical CDR3 proteins give one entry, which carries the most common genes and DNA. Within this sample are about 320,000 distinct CDR3 sequences, with 14% of them counted one time only. The ten largest account for around a fifth of the sample. The sample comprised PBMCs or a T cell subset sorted from them (not recorded which). The receptors originated from a man in his late teens or twenties who had mild COVID-19 (a few samples of this study predate the infection). The sample titles of this study are shuffled in the database, so cell type and time point are left out; the donor was told from shared clones.

V is TRBV12-3 or TRBV12-4 and J is TRBJ2-7, with D possibly TRBD1 on 6 matching bases. The CDR3 is 14 residues long. The V end lost 6 bases, the J end lost 3 bases, and 15 bases lay between the germline ends. The CDR3: CASRAGTPFYEQYF. The CDR3 coding sequence is TGTGCCAGCAGAGCCGGGACACCTTTCTACGAGCAGTACTTC.

The chain couples TRBV28 to TRBJ2-1, with D maybe TRBD2 (7 bases). Germline CDR1 is MDHEN and CDR2 is SYDVKM. The V and J ends lost 4 bases and 4 bases respectively, with 11 bases between them. The CDR3 consists of 14 residues. CDR3 loop: CASSWGGEYNEQFF. CDR3 nucleotides: TGTGCCAGCAGTTGGGGGGGCGAATACAATGAGCAGTTCTTC. Together with reference TRBV28 and TRBJ2-1, the CDR3 gives the full variable domain: DVKVTQSSRYLVKRTGEKVFLECVQDMDHENMFWYRQDPGLGLRLIYFSYDVKMKEKGDIPEGYSVSREKKERFSLILESASTNQTSMYLCASSWGGEYNEQFFGPGTRLTVL.

CDR3 sequence (DNA): TGCAGTGCTAGTTCGGGTATCGGCACAGATACGCAGTATTTT. It codes for CSASSGIGTDTQYF. The chain carries TRBV20-1 and TRBJ2-3; D is undetermined. The length of the CDR3 is 14 residues. CDR1 is DFQATT and CDR2 is SNEGSKA in the germline V gene (reference sequence). Trimming stripped 3 bases from V and 1 base from J, with 11 bases between.

The J gene is TRBJ2-3, the V gene TRBV5-4; the D gene could be TRBD1 or TRBD2 (5 bases each). Trimming cost V 4 bases and J 6 bases, with 12 bases left between them. The CDR3 is 13 amino acids. Germline assignment: CDR1 SGHNT and CDR2 YYREEE (reference sequence). As DNA, the CDR3 is TGTGCCAGCAGCCGAGGGGCTCCGGATACGCAGTATTTT. It encodes CASSRGAPDTQYF. The variable domain in full, completed from reference TRBV5-4 and TRBJ2-3, reads ETGVTQSPTHLIKTRGQQVTLRCSSQSGHNTVSWYQQALGQGPQFIFQYYREEENGRGNFPPRFSGLQFPNYSSELNVNALELDDSALYLCASSRGAPDTQYFGPGTRLTVL.

J is TRBJ2-1 and V is TRBV7-3; D tentatively fits TRBD1 or TRBD2 (6 bases each). CDR1 and CDR2 from the germline V gene are SGHTA and FQGTGA. This CDR3 has 15 residues. The V gene lost 5 bases and the J gene lost 6 bases, with 17 bases spanning the gap. DNA of the CDR3: TGTGCCAGCAGCCCGGGGTTGGGGGGCTCCAATGAGCAGTTCTTC. Amino acids: CASSPGLGGSNEQFF.

The gene calls are TRBV4-3 and TRBJ2-1; perhaps TRBD2 as D (7 bases). Germline loops: CDR1 LGHNA, CDR2 YSLEER. The CDR3 extends over 14 amino acids. The V end lost 3 bases, the J end lost 7 bases, and 13 bases lay between the germline ends. CDR3 DNA sequence: TGCGCCAGCAGCCATGGGGGGGGCTGGAATGAGCAGTTCTTC. Encoded protein: CASSHGGGWNEQFF.

This chain connects TRBV5-1 to TRBJ2-4; D possibly corresponds to TRBD1 (6 bases). Germline V CDR1 and CDR2: SGHRS, YFSETQ. The CDR3 covers 16 residues. V shed 0 bases and J shed 7 bases, with 17 bases lying between them. The CDR3 DNA follows: TGCGCCAGCAGCTTGGCAACAGGGAGAATGGGGAACATTCAGTACTTC. Encoded protein: CASSLATGRMGNIQYF.

This clonotype came up a few times. This rearrangement joins TRBV14 to TRBJ2-6; D might be TRBD2 (5 bases). Trimming removed 4 bases at V and 0 bases at J, with 10 bases between. This CDR3 has 16 amino acids. Germline V CDR1 and CDR2: SGHDN, FVKESK. The CDR3 coding sequence is TGTGCCAGCAGCCCCCCGGGGTACTCTGGGGCCAACGTCCTGACTTTC. It yields the protein CASSPPGYSGANVLTF. Together with reference TRBV14 and TRBJ2-6, the CDR3 gives the full variable domain: EAGVTQFPSHSVIEKGQTVTLRCDPISGHDNLYWYRRVMGKEIKFLLHFVKESKQDESGMPNNRFLAERTGGTYSTLKVQPAELEDSGVYFCASSPPGYSGANVLTFGAGSRLTVL.

This clonotype has just a few counts. V is TRBV7-9 and J is TRBJ1-1; 10 bases line up with TRBD1. V dropped 6 bases and J dropped 7; count of bases not matched to a gene: 5. There are 13 residues in the CDR3. Germline CDR1 reads SEHNR; CDR2 reads FQNEAQ (reference sequence). The CDR3 loop reads CASRGQGWGEAFF. In DNA form, the CDR3 reads TGTGCCAGCAGGGGACAGGGGTGGGGTGAAGCTTTCTTT.

V usage is TRBV20-1 and J usage is TRBJ2-7; TRBD1 or TRBD2 may be the D gene (6 bases each). The length of the CDR3 is 14 residues. The V gene lost 5 bases and the J gene lost 2 bases, with 16 bases spanning the gap. The germline V gene has CDR1 DFQATT and CDR2 SNEGSKA (reference sequence). CDR3 sequence reads: CSARPGGLPYEQYV. The CDR3 region has the DNA TGCAGTGCTCGACCCGGGGGCCTGCCCTACGAGCAGTACGTC.

The rearrangement links TRBV6-5 to TRBJ1-2; D remains unclear. Between the trimmed V and J ends, which lost 2 bases and 4 bases, there was a span of 8 bases. Germline V gene data show CDR1 as MNHEY and CDR2 as SVGAGI. The CDR3 sequence is 13 residues long. The CDR3 sequence: CASSYRSAYGYTF. In nucleotides, the CDR3 is TGTGCCAGCAGTTACCGTTCTGCCTATGGCTACACCTTC.

The chain joins TRBV12-3 or TRBV12-4 to TRBJ2-7, with 8 bases fitting TRBD1. The CDR3 contains 17 residues. Trimming took 5 bases from V and 3 from J; bases not matched to a gene: 15. The CDR3 loop reads CASSTLTRTGKGYEQYF. For the CDR3, the DNA is TGTGCCAGCAGTACCCTAACCCGGACAGGGAAAGGCTACGAGCAGTACTTC.

The chain links TRBV7-9 to TRBJ1-4; 11 bases are shared with TRBD1. V trimming: 5 bases; J trimming: 3 bases; junction bases outside the gene matches: 8. This CDR3 is built from 17 residues. CDR1 and CDR2 (germline): SEHNR, FQNEAQ (reference sequence). CDR3 loop: CASSPPGQGASNEKLFF. The CDR3 region has the DNA TGTGCCAGCAGCCCGCCCGGACAGGGGGCCTCTAATGAAAAACTGTTTTTT.

The chain employs TRBV6-2 or TRBV6-3 and TRBJ2-6; 7 positions agree with TRBD1. J gave up 7 bases and V 10 bases, and 16 bases lay outside the gene matches. The CDR3 has 16 amino acids. CDR1 and CDR2 (germline): MNHEY, SVGEGT. CDR3 loop: CATKPTGTPTANVLTF. The CDR3 region has the DNA TGTGCCACTAAACCGACAGGGACGCCCACCGCCAACGTCCTGACTTTC.

This clonotype was counted between two and nine times. V gene TRBV12-3 or TRBV12-4 combines with J gene TRBJ2-3; D is possibly TRBD2 (6 bases). The CDR3 loop spans 15 amino acids. The V end was cut by 5 bases, the J end by 4 bases, with 16 bases between. The CDR3 DNA follows: TGTGCCAGCAGTACCCGACTAGTACTCTCAGATACGCAGTATTTT. Residues: CASSTRLVLSDTQYF.

This clonotype was counted only a few times. The V call is TRBV9, the J call TRBJ2-7; possibly TRBD1 or TRBD2 for D (5 bases each). V lost 7 bases, J lost 1 base, and 12 bases lay in between. CDR3 length: 13 residues. CDR1 and CDR2 from the germline V gene are SGDLS and YYNGEE. The CDR3, as DNA: TGTGCCAGCGGGGGACGGATTTCCTACGAGCAGTACGTC. Protein sequence: CASGGRISYEQYV.

The chain has TRBV20-1 and TRBJ1-3, with D possibly being TRBD1 (5 bases). V was cut by 0 bases and J by 0 bases, with 9 bases left in between. There are 15 residues in the CDR3. Germline V lookup: CDR1 DFQATT, CDR2 SNEGSKA (reference sequence). CDR3 DNA sequence: TGCAGTGCTAGAGATTTCAGGGACTCTGGAAACACCATATATTTT. Encoded protein: CSARDFRDSGNTIYF.

This clonotype has just one count. One junction end does not reproduce the germline sequence, and a read error may be involved. The chain recombines TRBV7-2 with TRBJ1-1; D is unclear. Germline V gene sequence: CDR1 SGHTA, CDR2 FQGNSA. This CDR3 spans 14 amino acids. The CDR3 sequence: CASSLVDWMAEAFF. CDR3 sequence (DNA): TGTGCCAGCAGCTTAGTGGACTGGATGGCTGAAGCCTTCTTT. The full variable domain, in which reference TRBV7-2 and TRBJ1-1 provide the parts outside the CDR3, is GAGVSQSPSNKVTEKGKDVELRCDPISGHTALYWYRQSLGQGLEFLIYFQGNSAPDKSGLPSDRFSAERTGGSVSTLTIQRTQQEDSAVYLCASSLVDWMAEAFFGQGTRLTVV.

This clonotype has just a few counts. This rearrangement joins TRBV19 to TRBJ1-2; D unclear. Germline CDR1 reads LNHDA; CDR2 reads SQIVND (reference sequence). Trimming shortened V by 2 bases and J by 4 bases, and 14 bases separated the two germline ends. The CDR3 length is 15 residues. The CDR3 DNA sequence: TGTGCCAGTAGTATATTTGAGGAGACGGGCTATGGCTACACCTTC. The encoded protein is CASSIFEETGYGYTF.

DNA for the CDR3: TGTGCCAGCAGCTTTACAGGACTCAACTATGGCTACACCTTC. Translated: CASSFTGLNYGYTF. This chain connects TRBV7-9 to TRBJ1-2; D may be TRBD1 (5 bases). This CDR3 spans 14 amino acids. Germline CDR1 and CDR2: SEHNR and FQNEAQ (reference sequence). Trimming took off 3 bases at V and 2 bases at J, with 10 bases between the two ends.

This clonotype occurred many times. This chain connects TRBV6-1 to TRBJ1-1; D is perhaps TRBD1 (5 bases). Deletions cut 5 bases from V and 2 bases from J, with 6 bases between. CDR1 and CDR2 (germline): MNHNS, SASEGT. The CDR3 is made up of 12 amino acids. CDR3 protein: CASSTGNTEAFF. The CDR3 DNA sequence: TGTGCCAGCAGTACAGGTAACACTGAAGCTTTCTTT.

The rearrangement links TRBV5-1 to TRBJ1-2; 10 nucleotides agree with TRBD1. Germline V CDR1 and CDR2: SGHRS, YFSETQ. V dropped 4 bases and J dropped 2; count of bases not matched to a gene: 5. The CDR3 sequence is 15 residues long. The CDR3 reads CASSRDRGQNYGYTF. Written as DNA, the CDR3 is TGCGCCAGCAGCAGAGACAGGGGGCAGAACTATGGCTACACCTTC. Drawing the rest from reference TRBV5-1 and TRBJ1-2, the complete variable domain is KAGVTQTPRYLIKTRGQQVTLSCSPISGHRSVSWYQQTPGQGLQFLFEYFSETQRNKGNFPGRFSGRQFSNSRSEMNVSTLELGDSALYLCASSRDRGQNYGYTFGSGTRLTVV.

This clonotype occurred a few times. The chain joins TRBV5-1 to TRBJ2-3, with a possible D match to TRBD1 (5 bases). The CDR3 runs 14 residues. CDR1 is SGHRS, CDR2 YFSETQ, per germline. The V and J ends lost 4 bases and 6 bases respectively, with 15 bases between them. Here the CDR3 DNA reads TGCGCCAGCAGCCCCGGCAGGGCGGAGGATACGCAGTATTTT. Amino acids: CASSPGRAEDTQYF.

This clonotype was counted only a few times. The J gene is TRBJ2-7, the V gene TRBV6-4; the D gene is possibly TRBD2 (5 bases). V was pared by 0 bases and J by 4 bases, with 7 bases between. The CDR3 has 13 residues. Per germline, CDR1 MRHNA and CDR2 SNTAGT. The DNA for the CDR3 is TGTGCCAGCAGTGACTCTGGGAGTTACGAGCAGTACGTC. This gives the protein CASSDSGSYEQYV.

The chain joins TRBV20-1 to TRBJ1-1; no clear D gene. Germline CDR1 reads DFQATT; CDR2 reads SNEGSKA (reference sequence). The CDR3 covers 15 residues. V was cut by 3 bases and J by 0 bases, with 14 bases left in between. The CDR3 DNA reads as TGCAGTGCTAGTAGCATAGGACGCATGAACACTGAAGCTTTCTTT. As protein: CSASSIGRMNTEAFF.